This section outlines one T cell receptor (beta chain) sequence together with its context. Antigen unknown. This entry belongs to a study of T cell repertoires in cytomegalovirus infection. Turning to the study itself: From public TCR beta signatures came an indication of both CMV infection and matching HLA type. Study findings and constraints: Summed frequency of public TCR beta families distinguished CMV carriers with the relevant HLA. Dominant in the ex vivo response were TCR beta clonotypes restricted by HLA-C and specific for CMV.

Germline V gives CDR1 SNHLY, CDR2 FYNNEI. V gave up 7 bases and J gave up 6 bases, with 19 bases separating them. This CDR3 spans 15 amino acids. One entry per CDR3 protein, called by TCRdb with MiXCR from the reads. Here the sample spans approximately 70,000 distinct CDR3 sequences, under 25% being singletons. The chain combines TRBV2 with TRBJ1-5, with D unresolved. Sequenced material: PBMCs, sequenced either directly or after in vitro stimulation (not recorded which). This clonotype originated in a human donor in good health (CMV status not recorded). Some clones in this sample may be carry-over from other donors' samples. The CDR3: CASTKGGGSGQPQHF. CDR3 sequence (DNA): TGTGCCAGCACTAAGGGTGGCGGGAGTGGTCAGCCCCAGCATTTT.